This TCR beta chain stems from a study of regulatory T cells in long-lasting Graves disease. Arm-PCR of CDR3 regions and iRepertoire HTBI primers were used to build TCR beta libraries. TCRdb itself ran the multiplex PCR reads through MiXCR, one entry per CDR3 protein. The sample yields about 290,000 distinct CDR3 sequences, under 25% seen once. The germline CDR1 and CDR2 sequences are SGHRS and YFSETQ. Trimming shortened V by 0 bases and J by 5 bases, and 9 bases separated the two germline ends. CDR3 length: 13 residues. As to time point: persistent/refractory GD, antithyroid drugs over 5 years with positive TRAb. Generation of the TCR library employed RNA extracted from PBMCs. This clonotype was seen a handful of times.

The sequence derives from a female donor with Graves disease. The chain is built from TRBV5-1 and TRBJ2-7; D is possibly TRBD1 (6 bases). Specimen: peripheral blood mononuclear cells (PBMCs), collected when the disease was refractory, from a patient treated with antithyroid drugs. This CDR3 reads CASSLDRVDEQYF. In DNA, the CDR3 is TGCGCCAGCAGCTTGGACAGGGTTGACGAGCAGTACTTC.